This TCR beta chain was identified during a study of PD-L1 blockade in urothelial cancer. Time point denoted: peripheral blood 6 weeks after treatment start. Sequenced by immunoSEQ multiplex PCR; TCRdb stores in-frame clones only, minus some. Of about 41,000 clones listed, approximately 81% are singletons. This specimen was PBMCs, taken around atezolizumab (anti-PD-L1) treatment. The TCR comes from a man between 65 and 80 years old with urothelial cancer.

The CDR3 region has the DNA TGCAGCGCCCAGGCGAGCTCCTACGAGCAGTACTTC. This sequence encodes CSAQASSYEQYF. The chain combines TRBV29-1 with TRBJ2-7; D is undetermined. The V gene lost 7 bases and the J gene lost 0 bases, with 10 bases spanning the gap. Germline values: CDR1 SQVTM, CDR2 ANQGSEA. The CDR3 spans 12 residues.